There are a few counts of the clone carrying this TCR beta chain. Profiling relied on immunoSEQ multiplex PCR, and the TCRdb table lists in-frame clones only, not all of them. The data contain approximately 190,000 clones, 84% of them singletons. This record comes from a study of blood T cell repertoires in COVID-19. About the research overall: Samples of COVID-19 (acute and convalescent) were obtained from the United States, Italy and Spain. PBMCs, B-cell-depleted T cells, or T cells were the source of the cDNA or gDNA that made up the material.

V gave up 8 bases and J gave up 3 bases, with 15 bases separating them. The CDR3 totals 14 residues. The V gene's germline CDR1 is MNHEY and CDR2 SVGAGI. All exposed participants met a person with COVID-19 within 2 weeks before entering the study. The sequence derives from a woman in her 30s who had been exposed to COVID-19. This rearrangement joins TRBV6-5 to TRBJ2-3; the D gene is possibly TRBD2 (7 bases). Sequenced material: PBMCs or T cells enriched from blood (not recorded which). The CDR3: CASVRGGKTDTQYF. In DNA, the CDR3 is TGTGCCAGCGTAAGGGGGGGCAAAACAGATACGCAGTATTTT.